The T cell receptor (beta chain) under discussion was sequenced for a study of T cells in Graves' hyperthyroidism and ophthalmopathy. Findings and caveats of the study: Among thyroid clonotypes expanded above 0.001, most also appeared in blood. Before onset, ophthalmopathy was predicted by the model a median around 6 months earlier.

RNA transcripts gave rise to amplified TCR beta CDR3 regions. When the TCR CDR3 underwent first-round RT-PCR, the HTBI primer set was used. Each CDR3 protein is one row after TCRdb ran MiXCR on the multiplex PCR reads. The repertoire consists of about 500,000 distinct CDR3 sequences, with roughly 16% occurring once and the leading ten covering about 29%. This clonotype has at least ten counts. The antigen remains unidentified. A NOSPECS grade of at least 4, a Clinical Activity Score of at least 3 and duration under 3 months were recorded in ophthalmopathy patients. Clinical symptoms, serum thyroxine and TRAb, thyroid ultrasound and orbital computed tomography together formed the diagnostic basis. V lost 4 bases to trimming and J lost 3 bases, with 13 bases between them. The CDR3 consists of 14 residues. Germline CDR1 reads LGHDT; CDR2 reads YNNKEL (reference sequence).

Sequenced input: blood. The source of this sequence is a young woman with Graves' ophthalmopathy. J is TRBJ2-7 and V is TRBV3-1; D remains unclear. Written as DNA, the CDR3 is TGTGCCAGCAGCCCCACAGCAGGAAACTACGAGCAGTACTTC. Residues: CASSPTAGNYEQYF.